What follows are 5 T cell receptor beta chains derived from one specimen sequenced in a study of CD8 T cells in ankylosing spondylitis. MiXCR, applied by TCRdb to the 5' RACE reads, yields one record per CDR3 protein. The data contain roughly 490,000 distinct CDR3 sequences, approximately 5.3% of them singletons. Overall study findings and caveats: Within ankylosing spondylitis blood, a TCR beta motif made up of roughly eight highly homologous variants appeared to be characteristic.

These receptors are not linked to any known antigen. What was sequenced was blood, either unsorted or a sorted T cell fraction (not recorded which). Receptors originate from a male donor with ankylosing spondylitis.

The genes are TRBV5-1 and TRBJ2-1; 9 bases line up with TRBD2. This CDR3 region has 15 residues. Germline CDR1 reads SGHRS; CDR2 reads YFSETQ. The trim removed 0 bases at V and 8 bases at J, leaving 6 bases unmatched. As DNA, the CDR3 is TGCGCCAGCAGCTTGGCGGCGGGGGGGCTGGATGAGCAGTTCTTC. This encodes CASSLAAGGLDEQFF.

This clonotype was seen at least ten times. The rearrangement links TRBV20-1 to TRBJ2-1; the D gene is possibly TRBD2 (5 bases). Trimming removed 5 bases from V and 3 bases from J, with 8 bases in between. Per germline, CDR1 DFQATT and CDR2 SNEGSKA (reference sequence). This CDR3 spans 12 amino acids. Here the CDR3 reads CSAASNYNEQFF. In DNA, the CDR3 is TGCAGTGCTGCTAGCAACTACAATGAGCAGTTCTTC.

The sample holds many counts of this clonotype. The CDR3 is CASSFQSNYGYTF. Written as DNA, the CDR3 is TGTGCCAGCAGCTTCCAATCCAACTATGGCTACACCTTC. This chain connects TRBV5-8 to TRBJ1-2; D is undetermined. The CDR3 loop spans 13 amino acids. Germline-derived CDR1 and CDR2 are SGHTS and YDEGEE. With 2 bases removed from V and 2 bases from J, the gap between germline ends came to 7 bases. Full variable domain (remainder filled in from reference TRBV5-8 and TRBJ1-2): EAGVTQSPTHLIKTRGQQATLRCSPISGHTSVYWYQQALGLGLQFLLWYDEGEERNRGNFPPRFSGRQFPNYSSELNVNALELEDSALYLCASSFQSNYGYTFGSGTRLTVV.

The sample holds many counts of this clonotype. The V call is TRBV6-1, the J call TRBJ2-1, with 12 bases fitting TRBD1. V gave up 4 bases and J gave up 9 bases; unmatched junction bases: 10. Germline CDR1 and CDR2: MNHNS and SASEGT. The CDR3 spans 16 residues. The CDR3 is CASSARDRGRYGEQFF. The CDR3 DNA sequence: TGTGCCAGCAGTGCGCGGGACAGGGGGCGGTACGGTGAGCAGTTCTTC.

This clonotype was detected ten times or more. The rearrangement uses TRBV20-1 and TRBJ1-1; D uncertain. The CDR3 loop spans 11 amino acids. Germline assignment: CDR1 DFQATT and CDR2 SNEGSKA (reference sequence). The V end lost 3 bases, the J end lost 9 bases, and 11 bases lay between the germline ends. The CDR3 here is CSASLGEKAFF. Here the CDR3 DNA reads TGCAGTGCTAGTTTAGGCGAGAAAGCTTTCTTT.